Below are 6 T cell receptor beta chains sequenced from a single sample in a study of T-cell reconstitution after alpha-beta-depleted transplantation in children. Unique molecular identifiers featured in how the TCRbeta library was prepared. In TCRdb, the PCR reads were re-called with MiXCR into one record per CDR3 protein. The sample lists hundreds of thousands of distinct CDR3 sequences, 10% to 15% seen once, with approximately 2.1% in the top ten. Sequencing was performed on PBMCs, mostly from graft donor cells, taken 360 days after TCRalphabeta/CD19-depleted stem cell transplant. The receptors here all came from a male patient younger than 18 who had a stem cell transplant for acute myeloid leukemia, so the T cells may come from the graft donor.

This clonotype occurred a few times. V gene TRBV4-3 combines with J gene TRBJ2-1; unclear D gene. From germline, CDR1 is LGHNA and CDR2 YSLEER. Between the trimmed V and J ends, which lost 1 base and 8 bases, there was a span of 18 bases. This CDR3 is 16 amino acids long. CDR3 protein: CASSQGHPDVRDEQFF. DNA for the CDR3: TGCGCCAGCAGCCAAGGGCACCCCGACGTCCGGGATGAGCAGTTCTTC.

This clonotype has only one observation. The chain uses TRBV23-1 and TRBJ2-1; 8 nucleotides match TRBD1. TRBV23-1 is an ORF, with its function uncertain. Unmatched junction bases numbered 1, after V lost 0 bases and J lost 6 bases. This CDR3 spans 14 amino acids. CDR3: CASSQSDRVNEQFF. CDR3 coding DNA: TGCGCCAGCAGTCAATCGGACAGGGTCAATGAGCAGTTCTTC.

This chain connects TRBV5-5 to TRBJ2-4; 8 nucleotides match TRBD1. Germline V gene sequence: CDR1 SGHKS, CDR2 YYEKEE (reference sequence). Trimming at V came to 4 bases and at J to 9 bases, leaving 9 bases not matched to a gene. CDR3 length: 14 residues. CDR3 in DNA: TGTGCCAGCAGCCCGGGCTGGACAGGGAGCATTCAGTACTTC. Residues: CASSPGWTGSIQYF.

DNA of the CDR3: TGTGCCAGCGTAAGATCTGCCGGGACCCAGTACTTC. This translates into CASVRSAGTQYF. This chain joins TRBV28 and TRBJ2-5; D is uncertain. CDR1 and CDR2 from the germline V gene are MDHEN and SYDVKM. V was clipped by 8 bases and J by 7 bases, with 14 bases between them. CDR3 size: 12 residues.

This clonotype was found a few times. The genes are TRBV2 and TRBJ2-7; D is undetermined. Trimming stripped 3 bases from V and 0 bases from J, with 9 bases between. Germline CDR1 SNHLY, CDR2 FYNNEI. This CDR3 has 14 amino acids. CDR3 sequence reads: CASSEARRSYEQYF. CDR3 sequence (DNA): TGTGCCAGCAGTGAGGCTAGGCGCTCCTACGAGCAGTACTTC.

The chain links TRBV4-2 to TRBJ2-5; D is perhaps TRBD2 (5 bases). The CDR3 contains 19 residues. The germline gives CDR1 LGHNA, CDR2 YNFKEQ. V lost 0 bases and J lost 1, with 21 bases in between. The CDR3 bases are TGTGCCAGCAGCCAAGATCTCGGCCGGGAACTAGAGGGCCAAGAGACCCAGTACTTC. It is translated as CASSQDLGRELEGQETQYF.